The sequence of this TCR beta chain was determined in a study of T cells in Graves' hyperthyroidism and ophthalmopathy. Study-level findings and limits: Most thyroid clonotypes expanded above 0.001 appeared in blood too.

A Clinical Activity Score of at least 3, a NOSPECS grade of at least 4 and a duration under 3 months were recorded in the ophthalmopathy patients. Diagnosing involved the use of clinical symptoms, serum thyroxine and TRAb, thyroid ultrasound and orbital computed tomography. The source of the PBMCs was more than 9.5 ml of fresh peripheral blood. This CDR3 region has 16 residues. Germline CDR1 ENHRY, CDR2 SYGVKD. V dropped 5 bases and J dropped 3; count of bases not matched to a gene: 9. Using RNA transcripts as the source, TCR beta CDR3 regions were amplified. A first-round RT-PCR of the TCR CDR3 used the HTBI primer set. TCRdb re-called the multiplex PCR reads through MiXCR, storing one row per CDR3 protein. Of about half a million distinct CDR3 sequences in the sample, about 16% were seen once. This clonotype has more than one count but fewer than ten. What it recognizes is unknown.

Sequenced sample: blood. This rearrangement joins TRBV10-3 to TRBJ1-4; 7 bases are shared with TRBD1. The receptor was derived from a woman aged 25 to 39 with Graves' ophthalmopathy. This chain's CDR3 is CAISPDRAKANEKLFF. The CDR3 nucleotides read TGTGCCATCAGTCCCGACAGGGCCAAGGCTAATGAAAAACTGTTTTTT.